Presented here are 23 T cell receptor beta chains from one specimen sequenced in a study of blood T cell repertoires in COVID-19. The data were produced by immunoSEQ multiplex PCR, yet TCRdb's version contains in-frame clones alone and is incomplete. In the table there are about 27,000 clones, around 66% of which are singletons. Sample: peripheral blood. These receptors all come from a man in his 60s with active or convalescent COVID-19.

The chain joins TRBV5-1 to TRBJ1-3; D call uncertain. Germline V gene lookup returns CDR1 SGHRS and CDR2 YFSETQ. There are 16 residues in the CDR3. The V and J ends lost 4 bases and 0 bases respectively, with 14 bases between them. CDR3 loop: CASSQRHTSSGNTIYF. CDR3 nucleotides: TGCGCCAGCAGCCAAAGACACACGAGCTCTGGAAACACCATATATTTT.

The table lists this clone with a few counts. V and J are TRBV5-1 and TRBJ1-2, with D unresolved. The ends were cut back, 4 bases at V and 2 bases at J, with 12 bases in the middle. The CDR3 runs to 14 residues. CDR1 is SGHRS, CDR2 YFSETQ, per germline. CDR3 residues: CASSPGGGNYGYTF. DNA for the CDR3: TGCGCCAGCAGCCCTGGAGGAGGCAACTATGGCTACACCTTC.

This clone was found a few times. The chain has TRBV9 and TRBJ2-3; 7 bases are a match to TRBD2. The CDR3 spans 14 residues. V was pared by 3 bases and J by 3 bases, with 4 bases of the junction left unmatched. Germline V lookup: CDR1 SGDLS, CDR2 YYNGEE. CDR3 sequence: CASSERGATDTQYF. The CDR3 DNA reads TGTGCCAGCAGCGAGCGGGGAGCTACAGATACGCAGTATTTT.

By share, this clone counts as medium-sized. The rearrangement joins TRBV7-9 to TRBJ1-4; D may be TRBD1 (5 bases). CDR3 length: 19 amino acids. V gave up 6 bases and J gave up 8 bases, with 31 bases separating them. Germline lookup yields CDR1 SEHNR and CDR2 FQNEAQ (reference sequence). The CDR3 spells CASSIYPFRAPPKGEKLFF. CDR3 in DNA: TGTGCCAGCAGTATCTATCCATTCAGGGCGCCTCCCAAGGGAGAAAAACTGTTTTTT.

The CDR3 region is CAISSGGNEQFF. The CDR3 DNA is TGTGCCATCAGTTCAGGGGGCAATGAGCAGTTCTTC. The chain combines TRBV10-3 with TRBJ2-1, with 7 bases matching TRBD1. This CDR3 is built from 12 residues. The V and J ends lost 5 bases and 6 bases, in that order; junction bases with no gene match: 1. Per germline, CDR1 ENHRY and CDR2 SYGVKD.

The table lists this clone with a count of one. V is TRBV12-3 or TRBV12-4 and J is TRBJ1-1; 7 bases map to TRBD1. CDR3 length: 13 amino acids. J lost 7 bases, V lost 4 bases, and 6 bases had no gene match. CDR3 DNA sequence: TGTGCCAGCAGTTACAGGGGTCGGGGTGAAGCTTTCTTT. As protein: CASSYRGRGEAFF.

The V call is TRBV28, the J call TRBJ1-5; TRBD1 matches 9 bases. The V and J ends lost 6 bases and 4 bases, in that order; junction bases with no gene match: 4. CDR3 length: 14 residues. Germline CDR1 is MDHEN and CDR2 is SYDVKM. CDR3 protein: CASRVGQGNQPQHF. The CDR3 bases are TGTGCCAGCAGGGTCGGACAGGGGAATCAGCCCCAGCATTTT.

V gene TRBV6-5 combines with J gene TRBJ2-3; 11 bases line up with TRBD2. The CDR3 contains 15 residues. Trimming took 7 bases from V and 4 from J; bases not matched to a gene: 7. Germline V gene sequence: CDR1 MNHEY, CDR2 SVGAGI. The CDR3 DNA is TGTGCCAGCAAAGAAGTAGCGGGAGGGCCAGATACGCAGTATTTT. It codes for CASKEVAGGPDTQYF.

V gene TRBV9 combines with J gene TRBJ2-5, with TRBD2 identical over 15 bases. Germline loops: CDR1 SGDLS, CDR2 YYNGEE. Trimming removed 4 bases from V and 4 bases from J; junction bases left unmatched: 11. This CDR3 region has 18 residues. The CDR3 DNA reads TGTGCCAGCAGCCTGGGGACTAGCGGGGGGACCCCGCGAGAGACCCAGTACTTC. It yields the protein CASSLGTSGGTPRETQYF. Combining the CDR3 with reference TRBV9 and TRBJ2-5 gives the whole variable domain DSGVTQTPKHLITATGQRVTLRCSPRSGDLSVYWYQQSLDQGLQFLIQYYNGEERAKGNILERFSAQQFPDLHSELNLSSLELGDSALYFCASSLGTSGGTPRETQYFGPGTRLLVL.

V gene TRBV5-5 combines with J gene TRBJ1-3; 9 bases line up with TRBD1. The CDR3 spans 16 residues. With 5 bases clipped from V and 1 base from J, the junction kept 7 bases outside the gene matches. Germline V gene data show CDR1 as SGHKS and CDR2 as YYEKEE (reference sequence). The DNA of the CDR3 is TGTGCCAGCAGTTCTGCCGGGACAGGGTCTGGAAACACCATATATTTT. Translated: CASSSAGTGSGNTIYF.

The chain uses TRBV19 and TRBJ2-7; a possible D gene is TRBD1 (6 bases). The CDR3 runs to 13 residues. The germline V gene has CDR1 LNHDA and CDR2 SQIVND (reference sequence). The V end was cut by 5 bases, the J end by 6 bases, with 14 bases between. DNA for the CDR3: TGTGCCAGTAGTCCCGGGACACCCCGCGAGCAGTACTTC. Its translation: CASSPGTPREQYF.

This chain joins TRBV28 and TRBJ1-5; D may be TRBD1 (5 bases). Germline values: CDR1 MDHEN, CDR2 SYDVKM. This CDR3 is 14 amino acids long. Trimming stripped 3 bases from V and 5 bases from J, with 11 bases between. CDR3 bases: TGTGCCAGCAGTTTGACAGTGTTGTATCAGCCCCAGCATTTT. Residues: CASSLTVLYQPQHF.

This chain uses TRBV19 with TRBJ2-7, with TRBD2 identical over 9 bases. CDR3 length: 16 amino acids. Germline CDR1 reads LNHDA; CDR2 reads SQIVND (reference sequence). The trim removed 3 bases at V and 3 bases at J, leaving 9 bases unmatched. The CDR3 protein is CASSIRAGGPVYEQYF. In nucleotides, the CDR3 is TGTGCCAGTAGTATCAGGGCGGGGGGGCCGGTCTACGAGCAGTACTTC.

This chain links TRBV19 with TRBJ2-5; 9 positions match TRBD1. Trimming took 5 bases from V and 3 from J; bases not matched to a gene: 4. This CDR3 spans 14 amino acids. The germline gives CDR1 LNHDA, CDR2 SQIVND (reference sequence). The CDR3 spells CASSQQGAEETQYF. The CDR3 DNA is TGTGCCAGTAGTCAACAGGGGGCAGAAGAGACCCAGTACTTC.

The J gene is TRBJ1-1, the V gene TRBV25-1, with D possibly matching TRBD1 (6 bases). Germline V CDR1 and CDR2: MGHDK, SYGVNS. The CDR3 is 12 amino acids. The V end was cut by 8 bases, the J end by 4 bases, with 11 bases between. In nucleotides, the CDR3 is TGTGCCAGCGCGACAGGTGTCACTGAAGCTTTCTTT. Its translation: CASATGVTEAFF.

The rearrangement joins TRBV2 to TRBJ1-1; D is perhaps TRBD1 (6 bases). Per the germline V gene, CDR1 is SNHLY and CDR2 is FYNNEI. The V gene lost 9 bases and the J gene lost 3 bases, with 23 bases spanning the gap. There are 16 residues in the CDR3. CDR3 DNA sequence: TGTGCCAGTGCCGTTCAACAGGGTAGACGGGACACTGAAGCTTTCTTT. It is translated as CASAVQQGRRDTEAFF.

Only a few counts were recorded for this clone. The gene calls are TRBV6-5 and TRBJ1-5; 7 bases map to TRBD1. Germline V gene sequence: CDR1 MNHEY, CDR2 SVGAGI. The CDR3 runs 15 residues. J gave up 0 bases and V 4 bases, and 3 bases lay outside the gene matches. CDR3 amino acids: CASSLYRGSNQPQHF. The CDR3 nucleotides are TGTGCCAGCAGTTTATACAGGGGTAGCAATCAGCCCCAGCATTTT.

V and J are TRBV7-9 and TRBJ2-7; weak D call: TRBD2 (6 bases). The germline CDR1 and CDR2 sequences are SEHNR and FQNEAQ (reference sequence). CDR3 length: 18 amino acids. The V and J ends lost 5 bases and 3 bases respectively, with 26 bases between them. In DNA, the CDR3 is TGTGCCAGCAGCGGACGGGGGTTTAGGGGAAAAGGGTTCTACGAGCAGTACTTC. This translates into CASSGRGFRGKGFYEQYF. The complete variable domain, with remaining parts taken from reference TRBV7-9 and TRBJ2-7, reads DTGVSQNPRHKITKRGQNVTFRCDPISEHNRLYWYRQTLGQGPEFLTYFQNEAQLEKSRLLSDRFSAERPKGSFSTLEIQRTEQGDSAMYLCASSGRGFRGKGFYEQYFGPGTRLTVT.

This clone was recorded only once. Germline and junction disagree at one end, which may indicate a read error. The chain has TRBV30 and TRBJ1-1; 7 bases map to TRBD1. Per germline, CDR1 GTSNPN and CDR2 SVGIG (reference sequence). The CDR3 length is 12 residues. For the CDR3, the DNA is TGTGCCCGGAGGGCAGGGGGCACTGAAGCTTTCTTT. Protein sequence: CARRAGGTEAFF. The full variable domain, rest sourced from reference TRBV30 and TRBJ1-1, is SQTIHQWPATLVQPVGSPLSLECTVEGTSNPNLYWYRQAAGRGLQLLFYSVGIGQISSEVPQNLSASRPQDRQFILSSKKLLLSDSGFYLCARRAGGTEAFFGQGTRLTVV.

This clone has more than one count but fewer than ten. The rearrangement joins TRBV2 to TRBJ2-1; D is undetermined. The CDR3 covers 14 residues. V lost 5 bases, J lost 0 bases, and 8 bases lay in between. The germline CDR1 and CDR2 sequences are SNHLY and FYNNEI. CDR3 region: CASSLGYSYNEQFF. The CDR3 nucleotides read TGTGCCAGCAGTCTGGGCTACTCCTACAATGAGCAGTTCTTC.

This clone appeared a single time. The chain combines TRBV6-1 with TRBJ1-5; 7 bases are a match to TRBD1. The length of the CDR3 is 16 residues. Germline-derived CDR1 and CDR2 are MNHNS and SASEGT. Trimming cost V 0 bases and J 5 bases; bases outside gene matches: 7. CDR3 sequence (DNA): TGTGCCAGCAGTGAAGCGAGGGGGCCCAGGGATCAGCCCCAGCATTTT. As protein: CASSEARGPRDQPQHF.

This rearrangement joins TRBV7-3 to TRBJ1-1; D possibly corresponds to TRBD1 (5 bases). This CDR3 comprises 13 residues. Germline CDR1 reads SGHTA; CDR2 reads FQGTGA. Trimming left V 0 bases short and J 7 bases short, with 9 bases between. CDR3 nucleotide sequence: TGTGCCAGCAGCTTAACTCCGGGGGTTGAAGCTTTCTTT. Its translation: CASSLTPGVEAFF.

The rearrangement uses TRBV7-9 and TRBJ1-1; D unclear. Trimming removed 5 bases from V and 0 bases from J, with 16 bases in between. Germline CDR1 reads SEHNR; CDR2 reads FQNEAQ (reference sequence). The CDR3 loop spans 16 amino acids. The CDR3 coding sequence is TGTGCCAGCAGCGCCTGGGGAGGGTCGCTGAACACTGAAGCTTTCTTT. It is translated as CASSAWGGSLNTEAFF.